Each of the 22 T cell receptor beta chains below was sequenced from the same sample in a study of blood T cell repertoires in COVID-19. Clones were read by immunoSEQ multiplex PCR, and TCRdb kept only the in-frame ones, dropping some. The sample carries around 200,000 clones, around 88% recorded once. Sequenced: PBMCs or T cells enriched from blood (not recorded which). The receptors were sampled from a woman aged 25 to 39 who had been exposed to COVID-19.

The chain recombines TRBV5-1 with TRBJ1-3; perhaps TRBD1 as D (6 bases). Trimming stripped 1 base from V and 0 bases from J, with 14 bases between. This CDR3 is 17 amino acids long. Germline CDR1 SGHRS, CDR2 YFSETQ. In DNA, the CDR3 is TGCGCCAGCAGCTTGATGGGGGCGCCAAACTCTGGAAACACCATATATTTT. This translates into CASSLMGAPNSGNTIYF.

The V and J genes are TRBV7-2 and TRBJ1-6; D is possibly TRBD1 (6 bases). The germline V gene has CDR1 SGHTA and CDR2 FQGNSA. The CDR3 length is 15 residues. The V end lost 1 base, the J end lost 4 bases, and 8 bases lay between the germline ends. For the CDR3, the DNA is TGTGCCAGCAGCTTAGATCAGGGGTATAATTCACCCCTCCACTTT. Protein: CASSLDQGYNSPLHF.

The CDR3 reads CASSLVSQGKELFF. The CDR3 DNA is TGCGCCAGCAGCTTGGTTTCACAGGGGAAGGAACTGTTTTTT. The chain uses TRBV5-1 and TRBJ1-4; 7 nucleotides align to TRBD1. Germline assignment: CDR1 SGHRS and CDR2 YFSETQ. The trim removed 0 bases at V and 12 bases at J, leaving 8 bases unmatched. The CDR3 length is 14 residues.

The chain joins TRBV10-1 to TRBJ2-2, with 10 bases that match TRBD2. This CDR3 region has 16 residues. V lost 5 bases to trimming and J lost 5 bases; unmatched junction nucleotides: 8. Germline V gene sequence: CDR1 WNHNN, CDR2 SYGVQD (reference sequence). The CDR3 DNA sequence: TGCGCCAGCAGTCCAGCGGGGGGGCCGGGAACCGGGGAGCTGTTTTTT. Its protein product is CASSPAGGPGTGELFF.

Written as DNA, the CDR3 is TGTGCCAGCGAGGGGGTGACCTACGAGCAGTACTTC. Translation gives CASEGVTYEQYF. The chain links TRBV28 to TRBJ2-7; tentatively, D is TRBD1 (6 bases). V lost 8 bases, J lost 2 bases, and 10 bases lay in between. CDR3 length: 12 residues. Germline CDR1 MDHEN, CDR2 SYDVKM.

V gene TRBV12-3 or TRBV12-4 combines with J gene TRBJ2-2; D is unclear. V was shortened by 6 bases and J by 1 base, with 3 bases between the two germline ends. The CDR3 runs to 12 residues. The CDR3 region has the DNA TGTGCCAGCAGCTGGAACACCGGGGAGCTGTTTTTT. This encodes CASSWNTGELFF.

The chain joins TRBV2 to TRBJ1-2, with TRBD1 identical over 8 bases. Germline loops: CDR1 SNHLY, CDR2 FYNNEI. The CDR3 runs 16 residues. V lost 5 bases to trimming and J lost 1 base; unmatched junction nucleotides: 9. CDR3 in DNA: TGTGCCAGCAGTATCAGACAGGGGATACTTAACTATGGCTACACCTTC. Amino acid sequence: CASSIRQGILNYGYTF.

This sequence joins TRBV19 and TRBJ1-1; TRBD1 might be the D (6 bases). With 7 bases removed from V and 7 bases from J, the gap between germline ends came to 19 bases. Germline assignment: CDR1 LNHDA and CDR2 SQIVND (reference sequence). The CDR3 loop spans 14 amino acids. The CDR3 nucleotides are TGTGCCAGTACCTTGACAGGACTCAATTTTGAAGCTTTCTTT. As protein: CASTLTGLNFEAFF.

The chain has TRBV18 and TRBJ1-5, with TRBD1 matching over 11 bases. The CDR3 has 15 amino acids. Trimming at V came to 3 bases and at J to 6 bases, leaving 4 bases not matched to a gene. From germline, CDR1 is KGHSH and CDR2 LQKENI. The CDR3 is CASSPGTGGSQPQHF. The CDR3 DNA reads as TGTGCCAGCTCACCCGGGACAGGGGGTAGTCAGCCCCAGCATTTT.

The genes are TRBV14 and TRBJ1-2, with D maybe TRBD1 (5 bases). Trimming took off 3 bases at V and 8 bases at J, with 13 bases between the two ends. The length of the CDR3 is 13 residues. Germline assignment: CDR1 SGHDN and CDR2 FVKESK. Here the CDR3 reads CASSQGLYGGYTF. In DNA form, the CDR3 reads TGTGCCAGCAGCCAGGGGCTCTATGGCGGCTACACCTTC.

V usage is TRBV18 and J usage is TRBJ1-2; D ambiguous. The CDR3 is 16 amino acids. The germline V gene encodes CDR1 KGHSH and CDR2 LQKENI. The V end was cut by 3 bases, the J end by 4 bases, with 18 bases between. The CDR3 DNA reads as TGTGCCAGCTCACCCAATGAGGCCCAGAATGTCTATGGCTACACCTTC. Translation gives CASSPNEAQNVYGYTF.

The chain combines TRBV2 with TRBJ1-5, with TRBD1 matching 8 bases. Trimming removed 6 bases from V and 7 bases from J; junction bases left unmatched: 11. The CDR3 has 15 residues. Germline values: CDR1 SNHLY, CDR2 FYNNEI. The chain's CDR3 is CASRPTGVHSQPQHF. Written as DNA, the CDR3 is TGTGCCAGCAGACCGACAGGGGTACATTCCCAGCCCCAGCATTTT.

This chain links TRBV7-9 with TRBJ1-1; 8 nucleotides match TRBD1. The length of the CDR3 is 15 residues. Germline CDR1 reads SEHNR; CDR2 reads FQNEAQ (reference sequence). The trim removed 5 bases at V and 1 base at J, leaving 6 bases unmatched. This CDR3 is CASSPPQGANTEAFF. DNA of the CDR3: TGTGCCAGCAGCCCTCCCCAGGGGGCGAACACTGAAGCTTTCTTT. The full variable domain, rest sourced from reference TRBV7-9 and TRBJ1-1, is DTGVSQNPRHKITKRGQNVTFRCDPISEHNRLYWYRQTLGQGPEFLTYFQNEAQLEKSRLLSDRFSAERPKGSFSTLEIQRTEQGDSAMYLCASSPPQGANTEAFFGQGTRLTVV.

This clone was recorded a few times. The rearrangement joins TRBV5-1 to TRBJ2-3, with D possibly TRBD1 on 7 matching bases. Trimming left V 4 bases short and J 0 bases short, with 18 bases between. The CDR3 contains 17 residues. CDR1 SGHRS and CDR2 YFSETQ come from the germline V gene. CDR3 coding DNA: TGCGCCAGCAGCCCCCAGGGGGGCAGCACTAGCACAGATACGCAGTATTTT. Its protein product is CASSPQGGSTSTDTQYF.

The chain recombines TRBV19 with TRBJ1-6; 9 nucleotides align to TRBD1. Trimming cost V 2 bases and J 10 bases; bases outside gene matches: 6. The CDR3 loop spans 15 amino acids. Germline V gene sequence: CDR1 LNHDA, CDR2 SQIVND (reference sequence). CDR3 in amino acids: CASSITGGLESPLHF. The CDR3 DNA follows: TGTGCCAGTAGTATAACAGGGGGCCTGGAGTCACCCCTCCACTTT.

V usage is TRBV7-8 and J usage is TRBJ2-6, with 8 bases that match TRBD1. Germline V gives CDR1 SGHVS, CDR2 FQNEAQ. The trim removed 5 bases at V and 0 bases at J, leaving 6 bases unmatched. The CDR3 length is 17 residues. In nucleotides, the CDR3 is TGTGCCAGCAGCCCCCGGGACAGGTACTCTGGGGCCAACGTCCTGACTTTC. Its protein product is CASSPRDRYSGANVLTF.

The chain combines TRBV19 with TRBJ1-5, with TRBD1 as a possible D gene (5 bases). V lost 3 bases to trimming and J lost 6 bases, with 9 bases between them. From germline, CDR1 is LNHDA and CDR2 SQIVND (reference sequence). There are 13 residues in the CDR3. This CDR3 reads CASSMVGGQPQHF. The CDR3 DNA is TGTGCCAGTAGTATGGTGGGGGGTCAGCCCCAGCATTTT.

This chain joins TRBV19 and TRBJ2-7; 7 nucleotides align to TRBD2. This CDR3 spans 15 amino acids. Germline V gene data show CDR1 as LNHDA and CDR2 as SQIVND (reference sequence). Unmatched junction bases numbered 6, after V lost 4 bases and J lost 0 bases. Here the CDR3 reads CASSKGRDYSYEQYF. The CDR3, as DNA: TGTGCCAGTAGTAAGGGCCGGGACTACTCCTACGAGCAGTACTTC.

This clone was detected a few times. V usage is TRBV19 and J usage is TRBJ1-3, with D hard to call. Trimming stripped 6 bases from V and 0 bases from J, with 9 bases between. The CDR3 loop spans 14 amino acids. CDR1 LNHDA and CDR2 SQIVND come from the germline V gene (reference sequence). The CDR3 DNA reads TGTGCCAGTAGCCCCTCAGACTCTGGAAACACCATATATTTT. Translation: CASSPSDSGNTIYF.

This clone has a single count. This chain connects TRBV18 to TRBJ1-2; D call uncertain. The length of the CDR3 is 13 residues. Germline V CDR1 and CDR2: KGHSH, LQKENI. Between the trimmed V and J ends, which lost 6 bases and 3 bases, there was a span of 11 bases. The CDR3 DNA sequence: TGTGCCAGCTCTCCAGCGACTGACTATGGCTACACCTTC. Protein product: CASSPATDYGYTF.

The chain recombines TRBV5-1 with TRBJ2-1; no reliable D call. This CDR3 has 15 amino acids. With 1 base removed from V and 0 bases from J, the gap between germline ends came to 8 bases. Per germline, CDR1 SGHRS and CDR2 YFSETQ. The CDR3 DNA reads as TGCGCCAGCAGCTTGTGGGCGAGCTCCTACAATGAGCAGTTCTTC. It encodes CASSLWASSYNEQFF.

V usage is TRBV5-1 and J usage is TRBJ1-1; tentative D call: TRBD1 (5 bases). Per germline, CDR1 SGHRS and CDR2 YFSETQ. This CDR3 has 16 amino acids. V lost 0 bases to trimming and J lost 0 bases, with 12 bases between them. CDR3 amino acids: CASSLGGGFMNTEAFF. CDR3 bases: TGCGCCAGCAGCTTGGGTGGGGGGTTCATGAACACTGAAGCTTTCTTT. Full variable domain (rest looked up from reference TRBV5-1 and TRBJ1-1): KAGVTQTPRYLIKTRGQQVTLSCSPISGHRSVSWYQQTPGQGLQFLFEYFSETQRNKGNFPGRFSGRQFSNSRSEMNVSTLELGDSALYLCASSLGGGFMNTEAFFGQGTRLTVV.